The rows below give T cell receptor beta chains drawn from one sample of a study of cytomegalovirus exposure and HLA in healthy donors. Profiling relied on immunoSEQ multiplex PCR, and the TCRdb table lists in-frame clones only, not all of them. The sample shows 150,000 to 200,000 clones, roughly 79% of them seen only once. The material sequenced was PBMCs. Receptors originate from a young woman in good health and CMV-seropositive. CDR3s include the opening cysteine and the closing phenylalanine or tryptophan. A D gene is named only where the DNA matches it firmly. Rows may omit the clone size; those that give it use once, few, many or a size class.

>once|.|TRBJ2-3|TRBV30
CAWSVLGADTQYF
TGTGCCTGGAGTGTACTCGGGGCAGATACGCAGTATTTT
>once|.|TRBJ2-7|TRBV2
CASSEIRGAGAGYEQYF
TGTGCCAGCAGTGAAATACGTGGGGCAGGGGCCGGCTACGAGCAGTACTTC
>.|TRBD1|TRBJ2-2|TRBV4-3
CASSQRTGGDTGELFF
TGCGCCAGCAGCCAACGGACAGGGGGCGACACCGGGGAGCTGTTTTTT
>.|TRBD2|TRBJ2-3|TRBV30
CAWSANGGGTDTQYF
TGTGCCTGGAGTGCCAATGGGGGGGGGACGGATACGCAGTATTTT
>.|.|TRBJ1-2|TRBV27
CASSREPTYGYTF
TGTGCCAGCTCCAGGGAACCCACCTATGGCTACACCTTC
>.|.|TRBJ1-2|TRBV29-1
CSVEVTGGGYGYTF
TGCAGCGTTGAAGTTACGGGGGGTGGCTATGGCTACACCTTC
>.|TRBD1|TRBJ2-7|TRBV2
CASRRTGVYEQYF
TGTGCCAGCAGGAGGACAGGGGTCTACGAGCAGTACTTC
>.|.|TRBJ1-5|TRBV6-5
CASSEVSNQPQHF
TGTGCCAGCAGTGAGGTGAGCAATCAGCCCCAGCATTTT
>.|.|TRBJ2-1|TRBV9
CASSLDPSSYNEQFF
TGTGCCAGCAGCCTCGACCCTAGCTCCTACAATGAGCAGTTCTTC
>once|.|TRBJ1-3|TRBV28
CASQESGNTIYF
TGTGCCAGCCAGGAATCTGGAAACACCATATATTTT
>few|TRBD1|TRBJ1-2|TRBV9
CASSPGQSNYGYTF
TGTGCCAGCAGCCCGGGACAGAGCAACTATGGCTACACCTTC
>.|TRBD1|TRBJ2-7|TRBV25-1
CASSAGTGPYEQYF
TGTGCCAGCAGTGCTGGGACAGGTCCCTACGAGCAGTACTTC
>.|.|TRBJ2-1|TRBV15
CATSRELARAIDEQFF
TGTGCCACCAGCAGAGAATTGGCCAGGGCAATCGATGAGCAGTTCTTC
>.|TRBD1|TRBJ2-3|TRBV10-3
CAISVRGLGTDTQYF
TGTGCCATCAGCGTGAGGGGGCTTGGCACAGATACGCAGTATTTT
>few|.|TRBJ1-4|TRBV7-9
CAIDAQGGEKLFF
TGTGCCATCGATGCCCAGGGCGGAGAAAAACTGTTTTTT
>.|.|TRBJ1-3|TRBV19
CASSPRRSGDTIYF
TGTGCCAGTAGTCCCCGCCGTTCGGGAGACACCATATATTTT
>few|.|TRBJ1-4|TRBV19
CAVGTGTPGTNEKLFF
TGTGCCGTAGGAACCGGGACTCCGGGAACTAATGAAAAACTGTTTTTT
>.|.|TRBJ1-1|TRBV5-1
CASSLFAGTEAFF
TGCGCCAGCAGCTTGTTTGCAGGCACTGAAGCTTTCTTT
>.|TRBD2|TRBJ2-2|TRBV5-1
CASSLGTNDGELFF
TGCGCCAGCAGCTTAGGGACTAACGACGGGGAGCTGTTTTTT
>.|TRBD2|TRBJ2-5|TRBV9
CASSVLAGGPRETQYF
TGTGCCAGCAGCGTATTAGCGGGGGGGCCTCGAGAGACCCAGTACTTC
>.|.|TRBJ2-2|TRBV27
CASSLSRRVEVNTGELFF
TGTGCCAGCAGTTTATCGAGGAGGGTGGAGGTGAACACCGGGGAGCTGTTTTTT
>.|TRBD2|TRBJ2-3|TRBV27
CASSPSAGGPTDTQYF
TGTGCCAGCAGTCCCTCTGCGGGGGGGCCCACAGATACGCAGTATTTT
>.|.|TRBJ2-5|TRBV7-2
CASSLGFRGQETQYF
TGTGCCAGCAGCTTAGGATTCCGGGGGCAAGAGACCCAGTACTTC
>many|.|TRBJ2-7|TRBV7-8
CASNPRDKAYEQYF
TGTGCCAGCAACCCCCGGGACAAAGCCTACGAGCAGTACTTC
>few|.|TRBJ2-5|TRBV11-3
CASSSPGDTDQETQYF
TGTGCCAGCAGCTCTCCGGGAGATACGGACCAAGAGACCCAGTACTTC
>.|TRBD2|TRBJ2-7|TRBV6-1
CASSRGGNYEQYF
TGTGCCAGCAGCCGGGGGGGAAACTACGAGCAGTACTTC
>.|TRBD1|TRBJ1-1|TRBV2
CASTGQGNTEAFF
TGTGCCAGCACAGGACAGGGGAACACTGAAGCTTTCTTT
>.|.|TRBJ1-4|TRBV2
CASSGEEVGEKLFF
TGTGCCAGCAGTGGGGAGGAGGTTGGGGAAAAACTGTTTTTT
>.|TRBD2|TRBJ2-2|TRBV28
CASSPAGLAGETGELFF
TGTGCCAGCAGTCCCGCCGGACTAGCGGGGGAAACCGGGGAGCTGTTTTTT
>few|.|TRBJ2-5|TRBV7-2
CASSLAWGAETQYF
TGTGCCAGCAGCTTAGCGTGGGGAGCAGAGACCCAGTACTTC
>.|TRBD1|TRBJ2-2|TRBV6-1
CASGRTGASTGELFF
TGTGCCAGCGGGAGGACAGGGGCCTCCACCGGGGAGCTGTTTTTT
>.|.|TRBJ2-3|TRBV27
CASNSGTDTQYF
TGTGCCAGCAACAGTGGCACAGATACGCAGTATTTT